The T cell receptor beta chain described here comes from a study of cytomegalovirus exposure and HLA in healthy donors. The repertoire was sequenced with immunoSEQ multiplex PCR; TCRdb's copy has only in-frame clones and lacks some. This repertoire shows about 130,000 clones, 89% found once; its top ten account for about 10%. The TCR comes from a woman between 18 and 30 years old in good health and CMV-seropositive. Sequenced input: PBMCs.

The CDR3 DNA reads as TGCGCCAGCAGCCAAGATGGACAGCAAACTGAAGCTTTCTTT. It codes for CASSQDGQQTEAFF. This sequence joins TRBV4-3 and TRBJ1-1; D perhaps matches TRBD1 (6 bases). Deletions cut 0 bases from V and 5 bases from J, with 10 bases between. CDR3 size: 14 residues. Germline CDR1 LGHNA, CDR2 YSLEER.